Presented here are 9 T cell receptor beta chains from one specimen sequenced in a study of RUNX1 and TCR beta rearrangement in T-cell leukemia. TCR beta DJ and VDJ rearrangements were read by next generation amplicon sequencing. MiXCR, run by TCRdb on the PCR reads, gives a single entry per CDR3 protein. This sample yields 500 to 650 distinct CDR3 sequences, of which 30% to 40% are seen a single time; 98% belongs to the top ten. Material: blood. Receptors originate from a female donor with T-cell acute lymphoblastic leukemia.

This sequence joins TRBV5-6 and TRBJ1-4; 7 bases are a match to TRBD1. With V trimmed by 4 bases and J by 5 bases, 8 bases remained unmatched. This CDR3 contains 15 residues. CDR1 is SGHDT and CDR2 is YYEEEE in the germline V gene. Here the CDR3 reads CASSPKTGWNEKLFF. The CDR3 DNA reads TGTGCCAGCAGCCCCAAGACAGGGTGGAATGAAAAACTGTTTTTT.

By share of the sample, this clonotype is medium-sized. The CDR3 loop is CASKPWGREAFF. The CDR3, as DNA: TGTGCCAGTAAACCCTGGGGTCGTGAAGCTTTCTTT. This chain joins TRBV19 and TRBJ1-1; D is uncertain. V was pared by 7 bases and J by 7 bases, with 13 bases between. The CDR3 runs 12 residues. Germline CDR1 LNHDA, CDR2 SQIVND (reference sequence). The full variable domain, completed using reference TRBV19 and TRBJ1-1, is DGGITQSPKYLFRKEGQNVTLSCEQNLNHDAMYWYRQDPGQGLRLIYYSQIVNDFQKGDIAEGYSVSREKKESFPLTVTSAQKNPTAFYLCASKPWGREAFFGQGTRLTVV.

The gene calls are TRBV11-2 and TRBJ1-2; no clear D. The germline V gene has CDR1 SGHAT and CDR2 FQNNGV. This CDR3 spans 13 amino acids. V was shortened by 3 bases and J by 7 bases, with 12 bases between the two germline ends. The CDR3 protein is CASSFTDSGGYTF. CDR3 coding DNA: TGTGCCAGCAGCTTCACCGACTCCGGTGGCTACACCTTC.

The rearrangement links TRBV11-2 to TRBJ2-7; no clear D. Germline values: CDR1 SGHAT, CDR2 FQNNGV. This CDR3 is built from 13 residues. The V and J ends lost 0 bases and 6 bases respectively, with 9 bases between them. Written as DNA, the CDR3 is TGTGCCAGCAGCTTAGATCAGAGGAGCGAGCAGTACTTC. Translating gives CASSLDQRSEQYF.

This clonotype was recorded many times. J is TRBJ1-3 and V is TRBV20-1; D is perhaps TRBD1 (5 bases). The CDR3 is 15 amino acids. Germline assignment: CDR1 DFQATT and CDR2 SNEGSKA (reference sequence). The CDR3 DNA follows: TGCAGACCCTCACCCGACAGACACTCTGGAAACACCATATATTTT. The encoded protein is CRPSPDRHSGNTIYF.

There are many counts of this clonotype. The V call is TRBV11-2, the J call TRBJ1-4, with D hard to call. Per germline, CDR1 SGHAT and CDR2 FQNNGV. The CDR3 length is 13 residues. V dropped 5 bases and J dropped 8 bases, with 12 bases sitting between them. The CDR3 loop is CASSPNTDEKLFF. The CDR3 DNA reads as TGTGCCAGCAGCCCTAATACTGACGAAAAACTGTTTTTT.

The chain couples TRBV9 to TRBJ1-2, with 9 nucleotides matching TRBD1. The V segment lost 4 bases and the J segment 6 bases; nucleotides outside the gene matches: 7. Germline V gene lookup returns CDR1 SGDLS and CDR2 YYNGEE. The CDR3 consists of 14 residues. The CDR3 loop reads CASSTGDRENGYTF. The CDR3 nucleotides read TGTGCCAGCAGCACAGGGGACAGGGAAAATGGCTACACCTTC. The full variable domain, its missing parts supplied by reference TRBV9 and TRBJ1-2, is DSGVTQTPKHLITATGQRVTLRCSPRSGDLSVYWYQQSLDQGLQFLIQYYNGEERAKGNILERFSAQQFPDLHSELNLSSLELGDSALYFCASSTGDRENGYTFGSGTRLTVV.

Comments on this clonotype: The junction departs from germline at one end; a sequencing error may be responsible. This chain uses TRBV10-1 with TRBJ1-2; no reliable D call. The germline CDR1 and CDR2 sequences are WNHNN and SYGVQD (reference sequence). The CDR3 totals 15 residues. This CDR3 is CSSSASRSPYYGYTF. In DNA, the CDR3 is TGCTCCAGCAGTGCTTCGAGGTCCCCCTACTATGGCTACACCTTC.

V gene TRBV20-1 combines with J gene TRBJ2-7; D remains ambiguous. Germline CDR1 is DFQATT and CDR2 is SNEGSKA (reference sequence). The CDR3 is 14 amino acids. The V end lost 3 bases, the J end lost 3 bases, and 15 bases lay between the germline ends. The CDR3 reads CSARALEQNYEQYF. CDR3 nucleotides: TGCAGTGCTAGGGCGTTGGAACAGAACTACGAGCAGTACTTC.